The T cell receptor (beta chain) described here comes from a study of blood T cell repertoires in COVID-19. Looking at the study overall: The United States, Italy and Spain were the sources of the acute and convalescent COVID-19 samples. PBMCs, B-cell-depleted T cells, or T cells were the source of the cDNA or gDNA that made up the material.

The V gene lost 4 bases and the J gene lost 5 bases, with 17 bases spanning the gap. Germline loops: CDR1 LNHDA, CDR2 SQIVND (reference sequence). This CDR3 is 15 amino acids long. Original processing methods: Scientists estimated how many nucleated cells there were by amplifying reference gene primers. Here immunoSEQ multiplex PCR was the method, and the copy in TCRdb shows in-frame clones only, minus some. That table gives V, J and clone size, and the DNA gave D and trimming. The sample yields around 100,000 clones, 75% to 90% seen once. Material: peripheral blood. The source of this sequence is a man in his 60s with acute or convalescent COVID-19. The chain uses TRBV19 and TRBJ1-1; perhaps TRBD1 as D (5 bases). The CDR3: CASSRRAVEGTEAFF. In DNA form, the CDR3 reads TGTGCCAGTAGTAGGAGGGCGGTAGAGGGGACTGAAGCTTTCTTT. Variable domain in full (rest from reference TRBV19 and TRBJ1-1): DGGITQSPKYLFRKEGQNVTLSCEQNLNHDAMYWYRQDPGQGLRLIYYSQIVNDFQKGDIAEGYSVSREKKESFPLTVTSAQKNPTAFYLCASSRRAVEGTEAFFGQGTRLTVV.